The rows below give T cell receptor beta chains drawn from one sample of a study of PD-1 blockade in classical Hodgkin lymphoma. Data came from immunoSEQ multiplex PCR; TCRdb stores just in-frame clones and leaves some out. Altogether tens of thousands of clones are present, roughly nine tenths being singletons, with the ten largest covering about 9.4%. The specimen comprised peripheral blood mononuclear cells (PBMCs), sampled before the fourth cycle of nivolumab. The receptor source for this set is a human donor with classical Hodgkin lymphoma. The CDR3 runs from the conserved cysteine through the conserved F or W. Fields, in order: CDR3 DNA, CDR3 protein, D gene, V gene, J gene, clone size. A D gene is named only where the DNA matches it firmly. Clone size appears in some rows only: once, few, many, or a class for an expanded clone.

DNA: TGTGCCAGCAGCTTCTTGGGACGAGGGAACACTGAAGCTTTCTTT
CDR3: CASSFLGRGNTEAFF
D: -
V: TRBV5-4
J: TRBJ1-1
size: -

DNA: TGTGCCAGCAGTGAAGCGCTCCCCAGGGACTCCTACGAGCAGTACTTC
CDR3: CASSEALPRDSYEQYF
D: -
V: TRBV2
J: TRBJ2-7
size: once

DNA: TGCAGCGCACCGACAGGGGAAGGAAATGAGCAGTTCTTC
CDR3: CSAPTGEGNEQFF
D: TRBD1
V: TRBV29-1
J: TRBJ2-1
size: -

DNA: TGTGCCAGCAGTGGTCCGGGGTTAGACTACACCTTC
CDR3: CASSGPGLDYTF
D: -
V: TRBV28
J: TRBJ1-2
size: -

DNA: TGCGCCAGCAGCCAATCGACCTTAGCAGGCAAAGCCTACGAGCAGTACTTC
CDR3: CASSQSTLAGKAYEQYF
D: -
V: TRBV4-1
J: TRBJ2-7
size: -

DNA: TGTGCCAGCAGTGAACAGAGCGGGGGGGCCCAAGAGACCCAGTACTTC
CDR3: CASSEQSGGAQETQYF
D: TRBD2
V: TRBV6-1
J: TRBJ2-5
size: -

DNA: TGTGCCAGCAGTGAAAGGGCTAGGGTTCGCGTTGGGAGCACAGATACGCAGTATTTT
CDR3: CASSERARVRVGSTDTQYF
D: -
V: TRBV6-1
J: TRBJ2-3
size: once

DNA: TGTGCCAGCAGAAACCTTTGGGACCAAGACAATGAGCAGTTCTTC
CDR3: CASRNLWDQDNEQFF
D: -
V: TRBV7-8
J: TRBJ2-1
size: -

DNA: TGTGCCAGTAGAGACGCTTCCTCGGGTGAAGCCTACGAGCAGTACTTC
CDR3: CASRDASSGEAYEQYF
D: -
V: TRBV19
J: TRBJ2-7
size: -

DNA: TGTGCCAGCAGCCAAGAATCGAGGCACCTTAACTATGGCTACACCTTC
CDR3: CASSQESRHLNYGYTF
D: -
V: TRBV4-2
J: TRBJ1-2
size: -

DNA: TGCGCCAGCAGTGGAGCCAGGGCCAATGAGCAGTTCTTC
CDR3: CASSGARANEQFF
D: -
V: TRBV10-1
J: TRBJ2-1
size: once

DNA: TGCGCCAGCAGTAAAAAACCGAACACTGAAGCTTTCTTT
CDR3: CASSKKPNTEAFF
D: -
V: TRBV10-1
J: TRBJ1-1
size: -

DNA: TGTGCCAGCAGCCCGGGACAGGCCTTTTTCTCTGGGGCCAACGTCCTGACTTTC
CDR3: CASSPGQAFFSGANVLTF
D: TRBD1
V: TRBV7-2
J: TRBJ2-6
size: once